The present T cell receptor beta chain was sequenced within a study of blood T cell repertoires in COVID-19. Whole-study context: COVID-19 samples collected from the United States, Italy and Spain covered acute and convalescent phases. PBMCs, B-cell-depleted T cells, or T cells were the source of the cDNA or gDNA that made up the material.

Per germline, CDR1 LGHDT and CDR2 YNNKEL (reference sequence). Trimming removed 7 bases from V and 0 bases from J; junction bases left unmatched: 15. This CDR3 is built from 17 residues. Original methodology: Counts of nucleated cells, estimated from reference gene primer amplification, were obtained. Sequenced by immunoSEQ multiplex PCR; TCRdb stores in-frame clones only, minus some. Clone size and the V and J calls come from that table; the DNA yielded D and trimming. The table lists under 50,000 clones, around 89% of them singletons, with about 10% in the top ten. This chain joins TRBV3-1 (or the pseudogene TRBV3-2) and TRBJ2-7; 7 bases are a match to TRBD2. The sequencing input was peripheral blood. The origin of this receptor is a middle-aged man with active COVID-19. The CDR3 sequence is CASTLLGLGLSSYEQYF. Written as DNA, the CDR3 is TGTGCCAGCACCCTATTAGGACTAGGGCTTAGCTCCTACGAGCAGTACTTC.